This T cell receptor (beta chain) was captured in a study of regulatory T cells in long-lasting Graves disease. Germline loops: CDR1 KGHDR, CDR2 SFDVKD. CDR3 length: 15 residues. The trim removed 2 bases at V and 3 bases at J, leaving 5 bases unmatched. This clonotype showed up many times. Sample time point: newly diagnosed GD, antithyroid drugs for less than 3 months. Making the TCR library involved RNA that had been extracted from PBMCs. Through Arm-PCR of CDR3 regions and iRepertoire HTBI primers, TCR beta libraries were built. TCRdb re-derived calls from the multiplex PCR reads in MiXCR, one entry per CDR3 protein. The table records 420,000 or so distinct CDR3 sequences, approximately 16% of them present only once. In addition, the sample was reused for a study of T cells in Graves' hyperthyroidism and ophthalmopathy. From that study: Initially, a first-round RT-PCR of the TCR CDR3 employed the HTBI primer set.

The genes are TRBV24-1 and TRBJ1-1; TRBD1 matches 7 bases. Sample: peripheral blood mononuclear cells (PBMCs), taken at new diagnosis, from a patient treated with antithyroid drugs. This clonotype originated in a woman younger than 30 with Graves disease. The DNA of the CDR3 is TGTGCCACCAGTGATTCCGGGACAGCCGACACTGAAGCTTTCTTT. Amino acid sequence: CATSDSGTADTEAFF.